The 26 T cell receptor beta chains presented below share a single source sample, sequenced in a study of control samples from healthy donors and cancer patients. The data were produced by immunoSEQ multiplex PCR, yet TCRdb's version contains in-frame clones alone and is incomplete. Across about 190,000 clones, the top ten clones capture roughly 2.2% of the sample. The sequenced sample consisted of blood. The origin of the receptors is a woman aged 25-40 years in good health.

This chain joins TRBV28 and TRBJ1-6; no definite D call. The CDR3 is made up of 13 amino acids. CDR1 and CDR2 from the germline V gene are MDHEN and SYDVKM. Trimming shortened V by 6 bases and J by 5 bases, and 8 bases separated the two germline ends. Written as DNA, the CDR3 is TGTGCCAGCAGGTACAGTGATAATTCACCCCTCCACTTT. Protein product: CASRYSDNSPLHF.

The chain carries TRBV10-3 and TRBJ1-1, with a tentative D call TRBD1 (5 bases). Trimming left V 3 bases short and J 10 bases short, with 15 bases between. Germline V gene lookup returns CDR1 ENHRY and CDR2 SYGVKD. There are 13 residues in the CDR3. The CDR3 DNA follows: TGTGCCATCAGTGAACAGGACCCTGGCGGAGCTTTCTTT. Encoded protein: CAISEQDPGGAFF.

The chain combines TRBV2 with TRBJ1-5; TRBD1 might be the D (5 bases). The germline V gene encodes CDR1 SNHLY and CDR2 FYNNEI. The CDR3 consists of 14 residues. V was shortened by 11 bases and J by 0 bases, with 14 bases between the two germline ends. CDR3 region: CAVGADYSNQPQHF. The CDR3 nucleotides read TGTGCCGTTGGGGCCGACTATAGCAATCAGCCCCAGCATTTT.

J is TRBJ1-4 and V is TRBV4-1; 7 nucleotides agree with TRBD1. The CDR3 totals 16 residues. Germline loops: CDR1 MGHRA, CDR2 YSYEKL. V lost 1 base to trimming and J lost 9 bases; unmatched junction nucleotides: 11. The CDR3: CASSQVGGTAAKKLFF. In nucleotides, the CDR3 is TGCGCCAGCAGCCAAGTTGGCGGGACAGCGGCAAAAAAACTGTTTTTT.

The chain carries TRBV27 and TRBJ1-5; D is perhaps TRBD1 (5 bases). CDR1 is MNHEY and CDR2 is SMNVEV in the germline V gene (reference sequence). The CDR3 is 19 amino acids. Trimming took off 5 bases at V and 7 bases at J, with 30 bases between the two ends. The CDR3 is CASSKKLSSIGGRDQPQHF. The CDR3 DNA is TGTGCCAGCAGTAAGAAACTTTCATCCATCGGGGGTAGGGACCAGCCCCAGCATTTT.

This chain links TRBV27 with TRBJ2-3; perhaps TRBD2 as D (7 bases). V was shortened by 2 bases and J by 7 bases, with 13 bases between the two germline ends. The length of the CDR3 is 14 residues. Looked up from germline, CDR1 is MNHEY and CDR2 is SMNVEV (reference sequence). The CDR3 loop is CASSLGGAGYTQYF. For the CDR3, the DNA is TGTGCCAGCAGTTTAGGGGGGGCCGGGTATACGCAGTATTTT.

The chain joins TRBV6-2 or TRBV6-3 to TRBJ1-1; tentative D call: TRBD1 (5 bases). The CDR3 extends over 17 amino acids. Between the trimmed V and J ends, which lost 2 bases and 0 bases, there was a span of 16 bases. Per germline, CDR1 MNHEY and CDR2 SVGEGT. The CDR3 DNA sequence: TGTGCCAGCAGTTACCCCTCCTCGGGGGATTTGAACACTGAAGCTTTCTTT. Encoded protein: CASSYPSSGDLNTEAFF.

This sequence joins TRBV15 and TRBJ2-7; tentative D call: TRBD1 (7 bases). Germline CDR1 LNHNV, CDR2 YYDKDF (reference sequence). The CDR3 loop spans 15 amino acids. The V and J ends lost 5 bases and 4 bases respectively, with 18 bases between them. This chain's CDR3 is CATSPGGGPLYEQYF. The CDR3 nucleotides read TGTGCCACCAGCCCTGGAGGGGGCCCCTTATACGAGCAGTACTTC.

V is TRBV7-9 and J is TRBJ2-7; D not certain. In germline, CDR1 is SEHNR, CDR2 FQNEAQ (reference sequence). V dropped 5 bases and J dropped 3 bases, with 14 bases sitting between them. CDR3 length: 14 residues. The CDR3 DNA sequence: TGTGCCAGCAGCCAAACGGGCAGATACTACGAGCAGTACTTC. This translates into CASSQTGRYYEQYF.

To note about this clone: At one end, the junction sequence differs from germline, possibly due to a read error. The V and J genes are TRBV4-1 and TRBJ1-1, with D tentatively TRBD1 (5 bases). Germline V gene data show CDR1 as MGHRA and CDR2 as YSYEKL. CDR3 length: 14 amino acids. CDR3 nucleotides: TGCGCCAGCAGCCACGGCCCAGGGAACCCTGAAGCTTTCTTT. Translating gives CASSHGPGNPEAFF.

V gene TRBV10-3 combines with J gene TRBJ1-1; D gene uncertain. With 6 bases removed from V and 7 bases from J, the gap between germline ends came to 12 bases. The germline V gene encodes CDR1 ENHRY and CDR2 SYGVKD. The CDR3 runs 12 residues. CDR3 in DNA: TGTGCCATCAGGGATGAGAAGGGTGAAGCTTTCTTT. Protein: CAIRDEKGEAFF.

This chain connects TRBV5-4 to TRBJ2-1; 12 nucleotides match TRBD2. The V gene's germline CDR1 is SGHNT and CDR2 YYREEE (reference sequence). This CDR3 is built from 17 residues. The ends lost 3 bases at V and 2 bases at J; junction bases unmatched: 6. In DNA form, the CDR3 reads TGTGCCAGCAGCTCTCCTGCTAGCGGGGGGGCCTACAATGAGCAGTTCTTC. This encodes CASSSPASGGAYNEQFF.

The chain recombines TRBV29-1 with TRBJ2-7; 9 bases align to TRBD1. With 6 bases clipped from V and 6 bases from J, the junction kept 6 bases outside the gene matches. CDR1 and CDR2 from the germline V gene are SQVTM and ANQGSEA. The CDR3 covers 12 residues. The CDR3 here is CSVQQGAREQYF. As DNA, the CDR3 is TGCAGCGTCCAACAGGGGGCGCGCGAGCAGTACTTC.

The CDR3 bases are TGTGCCAGCAGTCCACTAACGACAGGGTGGAATGAAAAACTGTTTTTT. This translates into CASSPLTTGWNEKLFF. The J gene is TRBJ1-4, the V gene TRBV28, with 7 bases fitting TRBD1. Trimming cost V 5 bases and J 5 bases; bases outside gene matches: 11. Germline lookup yields CDR1 MDHEN and CDR2 SYDVKM. CDR3 size: 16 residues.

V is TRBV5-5 and J is TRBJ1-2; 11 nucleotides line up with TRBD1. CDR1 is SGHKS and CDR2 is YYEKEE in the germline V gene (reference sequence). The CDR3 has 16 residues. The V gene end was trimmed by 0 bases and the J gene end by 3 bases; junction bases not matched to a gene: 4. In nucleotides, the CDR3 is TGTGCCAGCAGCTTGGGGACAGGGGGCGACGACTATGGCTACACCTTC. It codes for CASSLGTGGDDYGYTF.

The CDR3 loop reads CASSLAIGEAFF. The CDR3 region has the DNA TGTGCCAGCAGCTTGGCTATCGGTGAAGCTTTCTTT. The chain links TRBV7-9 to TRBJ1-1, with D unresolved. The CDR3 is made up of 12 amino acids. CDR1 SEHNR and CDR2 FQNEAQ come from the germline V gene (reference sequence). Between the trimmed V and J ends, which lost 3 bases and 7 bases, there was a span of 9 bases.

The chain carries TRBV5-1 and TRBJ1-1; D ambiguous. Trimming removed 4 bases at V and 0 bases at J, with 16 bases between. Germline V gene lookup returns CDR1 SGHRS and CDR2 YFSETQ. The CDR3 extends over 16 amino acids. DNA of the CDR3: TGCGCCAGCAGCCCGATAGTACAGACCGTGAACACTGAAGCTTTCTTT. Protein product: CASSPIVQTVNTEAFF.

The chain couples TRBV28 to TRBJ1-2, with D unclear. The germline V and J ends were trimmed by 4 bases and 5 bases, with 26 bases remaining between them. Germline assignment: CDR1 MDHEN and CDR2 SYDVKM. The CDR3 is 18 amino acids. In nucleotides, the CDR3 is TGTGCCAGCAGTTCCCCCCTGGGCGGAACTGGGGATGATTATGGCTACACCTTC. Translation: CASSSPLGGTGDDYGYTF.

The genes are TRBV6-5 and TRBJ1-1, with a possible D match to TRBD1 (5 bases). V was cut by 6 bases and J by 4 bases, with 18 bases left in between. The CDR3 spans 15 residues. Germline V gene data show CDR1 as MNHEY and CDR2 as SVGAGI. The CDR3 sequence: CASSHLPTGGTEAFF. Here the CDR3 DNA reads TGTGCCAGCAGCCACCTACCGACGGGGGGCACTGAAGCTTTCTTT.

This chain links TRBV11-2 with TRBJ1-5; D remains ambiguous. The V gene lost 2 bases and the J gene lost 7 bases, with 12 bases spanning the gap. Germline lookup yields CDR1 SGHAT and CDR2 FQNNGV. The CDR3 contains 14 residues. Here the CDR3 DNA reads TGTGCCAGCAGCTTAATGCAGGTCGGCCAGCCCCAGCATTTT. It codes for CASSLMQVGQPQHF.

The CDR3 protein is CASRPTALNTEAFF. In DNA, the CDR3 is TGCGCCAGCCGCCCGACGGCGTTAAACACTGAAGCTTTCTTT. The chain carries TRBV10-1 and TRBJ1-1, with D uncertain. This CDR3 comprises 14 residues. The germline gives CDR1 WNHNN, CDR2 SYGVQD (reference sequence). V was trimmed by 8 bases and J by 2 bases, leaving 15 bases between them.

V gene TRBV5-4 combines with J gene TRBJ2-3; 12 bases match TRBD2. This CDR3 region has 16 residues. Per germline, CDR1 SGHNT and CDR2 YYREEE (reference sequence). J lost 1 base, V lost 8 bases, and 8 bases had no gene match. The CDR3 DNA sequence: TGTGCCAGTATGACTAGCGGGGGCGGGGGCACAGATACGCAGTATTTT. It yields the protein CASMTSGGGGTDTQYF.

The V gene is TRBV28, the J gene TRBJ2-3, with D tentatively TRBD1 (6 bases). Looked up from germline, CDR1 is MDHEN and CDR2 is SYDVKM. V was shortened by 3 bases and J by 6 bases, with 10 bases between the two germline ends. CDR3 length: 13 residues. Written as DNA, the CDR3 is TGTGCCAGCAGTTTCTGGACAGACGATACGCAGTATTTT. Translating it yields CASSFWTDDTQYF.

The V gene is TRBV4-1, the J gene TRBJ2-3; TRBD1 is a possible D gene (6 bases). V lost 4 bases, J lost 4 bases, and 12 bases lay in between. Germline assignment: CDR1 MGHRA and CDR2 YSYEKL. This CDR3 comprises 14 residues. The CDR3 DNA reads TGCGCCAGCAGCCGGATACAGGGTCCAGATACGCAGTATTTT. This translates into CASSRIQGPDTQYF.

V is TRBV5-1 and J is TRBJ1-1; 7 positions agree with TRBD1. Germline CDR1 is SGHRS and CDR2 is YFSETQ. This CDR3 has 15 amino acids. The junction had 7 bases not matched to a gene; V was cut back by 4 bases and J by 1 base. The CDR3: CASSKGDSGNTEAFF. The CDR3 DNA follows: TGCGCCAGCAGCAAAGGGGACAGTGGGAACACTGAAGCTTTCTTT.

The chain links TRBV3-1 (or the pseudogene TRBV3-2) to TRBJ2-1, with D possibly being TRBD2 (6 bases). This CDR3 comprises 14 residues. Trimming pared 4 bases from V and 6 bases from J, leaving 13 bases between. From germline, CDR1 is LGHDT and CDR2 YNNKEL (reference sequence). CDR3 nucleotide sequence: TGTGCCAGCAGCCCGCTGACTAGTCGCAATGAGCAGTTCTTC. It specifies CASSPLTSRNEQFF.